The 17 T cell receptor beta chains given below trace back to one sample, sequenced in a study of blood T cells in healthy people across ages. Next came a second PCR, run for roughly 6 to 11 cycles, which used a sample-barcoded 5' primer along with a J-beta primer mix. TCRdb processed the 5' RACE reads anew with MiXCR; each CDR3 protein has one entry. The data contain around 520,000 distinct CDR3 sequences, about 25% of them seen just once; the ten biggest clones take up approximately 3.6%. These data were also filed under a second study, of T cells of mothers and their children.

Material: blood. These receptors all come from a boy under 10 years old in good health.

This chain joins TRBV5-1 and TRBJ1-4; D is unresolved. Germline V gene lookup returns CDR1 SGHRS and CDR2 YFSETQ. This CDR3 is built from 15 residues. Trimming pared 4 bases from V and 3 bases from J, leaving 13 bases between. The CDR3 spells CASSGPPPANEKLFF. CDR3 nucleotide sequence: TGCGCCAGCAGCGGTCCCCCGCCGGCTAATGAAAAACTGTTTTTT. Based on the CDR3 plus reference TRBV5-1 and TRBJ1-4, the full variable domain is KAGVTQTPRYLIKTRGQQVTLSCSPISGHRSVSWYQQTPGQGLQFLFEYFSETQRNKGNFPGRFSGRQFSNSRSEMNVSTLELGDSALYLCASSGPPPANEKLFFGSGTQLSVL.

This clonotype was observed a handful of times. V is TRBV2 and J is TRBJ2-1; D perhaps matches TRBD2 (5 bases). V was trimmed by 8 bases and J by 6 bases, leaving 17 bases between them. In germline, CDR1 is SNHLY, CDR2 FYNNEI. The CDR3 has 14 amino acids. The CDR3 DNA is TGTGCCAGCTCCTCGTTGGCGGGTGGCAATGAGCAGTTCTTC. It is translated as CASSSLAGGNEQFF.

This clonotype has a handful of counts. The V and J genes are TRBV12-3 or TRBV12-4 and TRBJ2-1; D unresolved. V lost 2 bases to trimming and J lost 2 bases, with 7 bases between them. CDR3 length: 14 amino acids. The CDR3 sequence: CASSLNLAYNEQFF. The CDR3 DNA reads TGTGCCAGCAGTTTAAACCTAGCCTACAATGAGCAGTTCTTC.

This chain connects TRBV20-1 to TRBJ1-6; no definite D call. V gave up 1 base and J gave up 5 bases, with 6 bases separating them. CDR1 is DFQATT, CDR2 SNEGSKA, per germline (reference sequence). The CDR3 is 13 residues long. CDR3 in amino acids: CSARGSDNSPLHF. CDR3 sequence (DNA): TGCAGTGCTAGAGGGTCAGATAATTCACCCCTCCACTTT.

This sequence joins TRBV29-1 and TRBJ2-5; TRBD2 matches at 15 bases. Germline CDR1 reads SQVTM; CDR2 reads ANQGSEA. The CDR3 is made up of 16 amino acids. Trimming removed 2 bases from V and 2 bases from J; junction bases left unmatched: 3. The CDR3 region has the DNA TGCAGCGTTGAATTCGGGACTAGCGGGAGGCAAGAGACCCAGTACTTC. Its protein is CSVEFGTSGRQETQYF.

This clonotype was seen more than once but under ten times. The gene calls are TRBV20-1 and TRBJ2-5; a weak D match, TRBD1 (6 bases). The end of the DNA aligns better with TRBJ2-7, so the J call may be wrong. Germline V gene lookup returns CDR1 DFQATT and CDR2 SNEGSKA (reference sequence). The CDR3 sequence is 15 residues long. The CDR3 DNA reads TGCAGTGCTAGTCGGCCGGACAGCTTTTCCTACGAGCAGTACTTC. Translation: CSASRPDSFSYEQYF.

The V call is TRBV19, the J call TRBJ2-1, with 10 bases identical to TRBD1. Germline CDR1 is LNHDA and CDR2 is SQIVND (reference sequence). The ends lost 2 bases at V and 3 bases at J; junction bases unmatched: 4. CDR3 size: 16 residues. As DNA, the CDR3 is TGTGCCAGTAGTATACAGTGGACAGGGGGCTACAATGAGCAGTTCTTC. Protein: CASSIQWTGGYNEQFF. Variable domain in full (rest from reference TRBV19 and TRBJ2-1): DGGITQSPKYLFRKEGQNVTLSCEQNLNHDAMYWYRQDPGQGLRLIYYSQIVNDFQKGDIAEGYSVSREKKESFPLTVTSAQKNPTAFYLCASSIQWTGGYNEQFFGPGTRLTVL.

This clonotype appeared a few times. This chain joins TRBV7-9 and TRBJ2-1; D remains ambiguous. Per germline, CDR1 SEHNR and CDR2 FQNEAQ (reference sequence). The V end was cut by 6 bases, the J end by 6 bases, with 12 bases between. CDR3 length: 13 amino acids. In DNA, the CDR3 is TGTGCCAGCAGTTCCGCCCTGGCCAATGAGCAGTTCTTC. It specifies CASSSALANEQFF.

This chain links TRBV12-3 or TRBV12-4 with TRBJ1-2, with D unclear. Trimming took off 3 bases at V and 4 bases at J, with 12 bases between the two ends. This CDR3 region has 14 residues. DNA of the CDR3: TGTGCCAGCAGTTTGGTCAGAGGAGCCTATGGCTACACCTTC. As protein: CASSLVRGAYGYTF.

This clonotype was seen only a few times. The CDR3 sequence is CASSVADRWETQYF. CDR3 DNA sequence: TGTGCCAGCAGCGTTGCCGACAGGTGGGAGACCCAGTACTTC. The chain couples TRBV9 to TRBJ2-5; possible D gene TRBD1, 6 bases. V was clipped by 2 bases and J by 5 bases, with 13 bases between them. Germline-derived CDR1 and CDR2 are SGDLS and YYNGEE. The CDR3 contains 14 residues.

The chain has TRBV29-1 and TRBJ2-5; 11 bases map to TRBD2. With the DNA end fitting TRBJ2-7 better, the J assignment may be wrong. Per germline, CDR1 SQVTM and CDR2 ANQGSEA. This CDR3 has 17 amino acids. CDR3 DNA sequence: TGCAGCGTTGAAGGCCCGGCGGAGACTAGCGGGGACTACGAGCAGTACTTC. Amino acids: CSVEGPAETSGDYEQYF.

In its sample, this clonotype was seen a few times. V usage is TRBV27 and J usage is TRBJ2-5, with D tentatively TRBD2 (6 bases). This CDR3 contains 15 residues. With 5 bases removed from V and 2 bases from J, the gap between germline ends came to 15 bases. Germline CDR1 is MNHEY and CDR2 is SMNVEV (reference sequence). As DNA, the CDR3 is TGTGCCAGCAGTGGCGGGGCTTTTGGTCAAGAGACCCAGTACTTC. Protein sequence: CASSGGAFGQETQYF.

V gene TRBV16 combines with J gene TRBJ1-6; D is unresolved. Germline V gene data show CDR1 as KGHSY and CDR2 as FQNENV. Trimming took off 2 bases at V and 7 bases at J, with 12 bases between the two ends. The CDR3 is 15 amino acids. CDR3 sequence reads: CASSQEIRRNSPLHF. The CDR3 DNA follows: TGTGCCAGCAGCCAAGAAATAAGACGGAATTCACCCCTCCACTTT.

The chain couples TRBV4-3 to TRBJ1-4, with 9 bases identical to TRBD1. With 1 base clipped from V and 6 bases from J, the junction kept 6 bases outside the gene matches. Germline V gene sequence: CDR1 LGHNA, CDR2 YSLEER. The CDR3 runs to 16 residues. CDR3 bases: TGCGCCAGCAGCCAAGTTACGGGACAGGGTCATGAAAAACTGTTTTTT. Translation gives CASSQVTGQGHEKLFF.

This clonotype was detected a few times. J is TRBJ2-5 and V is TRBV10-3; no firm D call. The CDR3 contains 12 residues. Trimming took 6 bases from V and 5 from J, leaving 10 bases between them. Germline CDR1 reads ENHRY; CDR2 reads SYGVKD. For the CDR3, the DNA is TGTGCCATCAGGCAAAGTGAGGAGACCCAGTACTTC. It translates to CAIRQSEETQYF.

The V call is TRBV14, the J call TRBJ2-7, with 7 bases identical to TRBD1. Trimming removed 6 bases from V and 3 bases from J; junction bases left unmatched: 20. This CDR3 has 18 residues. Germline-derived CDR1 and CDR2 are SGHDN and FVKESK. This CDR3 is CASSPTYRGRRSIYEQYF. The CDR3, as DNA: TGTGCCAGCAGTCCAACTTACAGGGGCCGGAGGTCGATCTACGAGCAGTACTTC.

This rearrangement joins TRBV2 to TRBJ2-5; D is perhaps TRBD2 (5 bases). Germline V gene data show CDR1 as SNHLY and CDR2 as FYNNEI. V dropped 5 bases and J dropped 5 bases, with 12 bases sitting between them. The CDR3 covers 13 residues. The CDR3 sequence: CASSQLVTETQYF. CDR3 DNA sequence: TGTGCCAGCAGTCAACTAGTTACGGAGACCCAGTACTTC.